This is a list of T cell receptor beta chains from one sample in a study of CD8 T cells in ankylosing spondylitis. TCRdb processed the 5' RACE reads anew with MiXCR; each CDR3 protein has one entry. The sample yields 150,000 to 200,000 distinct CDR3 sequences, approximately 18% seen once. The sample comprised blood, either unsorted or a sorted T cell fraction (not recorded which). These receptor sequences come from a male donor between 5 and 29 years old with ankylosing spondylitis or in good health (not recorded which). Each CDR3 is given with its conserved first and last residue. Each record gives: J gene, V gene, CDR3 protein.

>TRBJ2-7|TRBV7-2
CASRATGTGVYEQYF
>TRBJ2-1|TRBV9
CASSVEGLAHNEQFF
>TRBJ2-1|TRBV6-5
CASSMPGGSSYNEQFF
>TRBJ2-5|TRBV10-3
CAISESWQGETQYF
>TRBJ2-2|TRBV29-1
CSVGAGPGTGELFF
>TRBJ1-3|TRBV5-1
CASSLEASSRSGGNTIYF
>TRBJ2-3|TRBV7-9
CASSSRGETDTQYF
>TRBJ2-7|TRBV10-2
CASSDMKHDEQYF
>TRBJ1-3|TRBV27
CASSMDRATGNTIYF
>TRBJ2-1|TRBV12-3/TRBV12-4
CASSPILAGVHEQFF
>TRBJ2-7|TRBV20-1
CSAKRLADYEQYF
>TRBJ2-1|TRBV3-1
CASSPVGREEYPGDEQFF
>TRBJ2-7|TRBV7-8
CASSNSYQGYEQYF
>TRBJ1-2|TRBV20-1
CSARVVRNYGYTF
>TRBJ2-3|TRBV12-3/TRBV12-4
CASNRGGRTDTQYF
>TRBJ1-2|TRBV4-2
CASSPDGQNYGYTF
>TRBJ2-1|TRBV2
CASSTSGSSYNEQFF
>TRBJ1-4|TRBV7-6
CASSGGPGNWDEKLFF
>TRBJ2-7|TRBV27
CASKQGPYEQYF
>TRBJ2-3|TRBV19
CASSIRTSGNADTQYF
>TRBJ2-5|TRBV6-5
CASSVQGLIQETQYF
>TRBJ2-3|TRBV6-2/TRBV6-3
CASSYARTHWRTDTQYF
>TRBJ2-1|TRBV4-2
CASSASGGRAYNEQFF
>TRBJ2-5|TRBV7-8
CASSLATEETQYF
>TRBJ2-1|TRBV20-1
CSARRLAGEYNEQFF
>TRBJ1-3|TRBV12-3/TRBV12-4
CASTTGSSGNTIYF
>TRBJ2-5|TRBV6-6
CASSYSRTSRETQYF
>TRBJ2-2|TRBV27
CASSLQVRGGELFF
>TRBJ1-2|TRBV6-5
CASSYSPGTGGGYTF
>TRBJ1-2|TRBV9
CASSIDRGGYAF
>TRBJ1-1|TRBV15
CATSRSQGMNTEAFF
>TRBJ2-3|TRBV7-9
CASSSLGAPVQYF
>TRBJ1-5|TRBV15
CATSRQGNNQPQHF
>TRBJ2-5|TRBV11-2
CASSRLAGFRETQYF
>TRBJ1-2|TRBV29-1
CSVPGGSLGYTF
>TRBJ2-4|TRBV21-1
CASSTSTSRGSKNIQYF
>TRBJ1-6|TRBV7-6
CASSRDRGNSPLHF
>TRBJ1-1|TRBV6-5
CASRGPGNTEAFF
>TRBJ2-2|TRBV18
CASSPRREGELFF
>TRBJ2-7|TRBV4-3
CASSQVKDYSYEQYF
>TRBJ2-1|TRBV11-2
CASSRPAASGKGLINEQFF
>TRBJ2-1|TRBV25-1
CASSGGTSGSSYNEQFF
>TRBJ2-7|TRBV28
CASREGLAGGIFYEQYF
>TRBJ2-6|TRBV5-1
CASSRTGTGAGANVLTF
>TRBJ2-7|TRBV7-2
CASSSSADRFSYEQYF
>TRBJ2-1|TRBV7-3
CASSPGTSGRVSNEQFF
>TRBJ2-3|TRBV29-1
CSVGQRGTDTQYF
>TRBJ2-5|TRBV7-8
CASRTTGTSRQTQYF
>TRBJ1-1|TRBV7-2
CASSLTGYMNTEAFF
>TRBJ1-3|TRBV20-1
CSAREAGSGNTIYF
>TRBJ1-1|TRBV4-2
CASSQSGGWAFF
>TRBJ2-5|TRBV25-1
CASSPIDRDLETQYF
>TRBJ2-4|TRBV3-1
CASSLHPGQGADIQYF
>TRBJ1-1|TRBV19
CASLYGGTEAFF